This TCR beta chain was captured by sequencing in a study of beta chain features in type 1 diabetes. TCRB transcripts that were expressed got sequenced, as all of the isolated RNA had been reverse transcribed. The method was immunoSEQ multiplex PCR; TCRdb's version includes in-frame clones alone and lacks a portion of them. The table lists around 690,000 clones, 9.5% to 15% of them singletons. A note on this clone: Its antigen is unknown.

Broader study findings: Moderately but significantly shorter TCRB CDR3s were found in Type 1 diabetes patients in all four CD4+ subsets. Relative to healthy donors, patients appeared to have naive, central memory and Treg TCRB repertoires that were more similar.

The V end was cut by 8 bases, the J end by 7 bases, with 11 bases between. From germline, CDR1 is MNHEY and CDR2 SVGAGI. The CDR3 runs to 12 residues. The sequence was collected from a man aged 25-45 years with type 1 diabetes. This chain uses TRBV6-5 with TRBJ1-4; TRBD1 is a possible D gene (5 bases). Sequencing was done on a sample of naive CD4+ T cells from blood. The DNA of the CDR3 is TGTGCCAGCCGGACAAGGGGTGAAAAACTGTTTTTT. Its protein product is CASRTRGEKLFF.